The present entry profiles one T cell receptor (beta chain) with its context. Its target antigen remains unknown. No base quality information exists; no much larger clone differs at one position. Using the deep immunoSEQ assay, multiplex PCR amplified TCR CDR3 regions from genomic DNA. Extracted genomic DNA from each cell subset was distributed evenly across all wells of several immunoSEQ 96-well plates, and each plate was treated as a replicate. For sorted subsets, each replicate PCR was loaded with around 220 ng genomic DNA, equivalent to approximately 27,000 T cell genomes. Purified libraries were measured with a Qubit 3.0 fluorometer, size-checked on a Bioanalyzer 2100, and measured again with the KAPA Library Quantification kit. Each immunoSEQ 96-well plate was sequenced on its own single-read 150-cycle Illumina NextSeq 550 flow cell. From the authors' description of their analysis: Because only junctional sequences without quality scores were contained in the immunoSEQ output, filtering matching that applied to full-length reads could not be performed. To assign V/J genes and CDR3, sequences were annotated against IMGT germline references using PyIR, a Python wrapper for IgBLAST v1.9. Reads were filtered out if the reads had weak V/J assignments (E-value above 1e-6), no CDR3, stop codons, out-of-frame junctions, or ambiguous translated residues. V3J clonotypes were defined as sequences sharing an identical inferred V gene, J gene, and CDR3 amino acid sequence. To compute the percentage overlap between repertoires, the number of shared unique clonotypes was divided by the size of the smaller repertoire. RTK rarefaction, the Chao1 estimator, and Recon v2.1 estimates of unobserved clonotypes were used to assess repertoire richness. For all TCRbeta clonotypes obtained by the gDNA method from several donors, generation probabilities were computed with OLGA. Sourced from immuneACCESS, this table was stored by TCRdb with only in-frame sequences that have V and J called. A share of the clones is absent; for the studies checked, an unresolved V gene accounts for under half, and the remainder has no known explanation. V and J calls and clone size come straight from that table; D and trimming were deduced from the DNA. In all, the sample holds some 2,500,000 clones, and roughly 93% of those were seen once. 0.36% of the sample is taken by the ten largest.

This sample was taken from a study of shared clonotypes between healthy human individuals (dated by TCRdb to the early 2020s). Broadly, across the study: A few men and a couple of women, aged 18 to 49 years, made up the cohort. Per donor, three plates each were used for CD4 naive and CD4 memory, two for CD8 naive, and one for CD8 memory. The study deeply sequenced blood TCR repertoires of five healthy adults to estimate repertoire size and the extent of clonotype sharing between individuals. To increase sequencing depth and limit assay-specific biases, TCR repertoire library preparation and sequencing were carried out by different laboratories using diverse techniques. Each donor's leukapheresis produced roughly between about 0.85 and 10 billion PBMCs. Points the paper makes about the study in general: Naive subsets generally had larger estimated clonotype richness than memory subsets did. Rarefaction of sorted-subset datasets indicated incomplete sequencing despite the large sequencing depth. Based on pairwise subsampling, the degree of clonotype sharing among donors was expected to be affected by sequencing depth. Sharing across a few donors was observed for approximately 5% of naive CD4, about 4% of naive CD8, about 2.3% of memory CD4, and roughly 0.4% of memory CD8 clonotypes. Because the study included only a small number of donors, the genetic and exposure-history diversity represented was limited. Clonotypes shared by all four sorted-subset donors showed higher generation probabilities than non-shared clonotypes. Sampling was restricted to blood, and TCR repertoires in tissue are likely to differ from TCR repertoires in blood.

For CDR1 and CDR2, the germline V gene (reference sequence) lists MNHNY and SVGAGI. CDR3 length: 16 amino acids, cysteine to phenylalanine. This entry keeps only the CDR3 DNA: 48 bases, framed from base 1. Cut back by 5 bases and 4 bases, the V and J ends lie 18 bases apart. The donors were healthy, HIV-negative adults with no recently reported acute infections or vaccinations. All donors were Caucasian adults living in Nashville, Tennessee, USA. CD4+ T cells were enriched by magnetic negative selection; naive cells were then positively selected on CD45RA, and the negative fraction formed the memory subset. After blood collection by leukapheresis, PBMCs were isolated using Ficoll-Histopaque density gradient centrifugation and then cryopreserved in the vapor phase of liquid nitrogen. Analytical flow cytometry was used to check the purity and quantity of every magnetically sorted T cell population. From each sorted fraction, genomic DNA was isolated and quantified by UV absorbance on a Nanodrop 2000c.

Source material: naive CD4+ T cells from PBMCs. What the cell subset or site label conveys for this sample: CD45RA+ positively selected. The chain joins TRBV6-6 to TRBJ1-5; the D gene is perhaps TRBD1, on 5 matching bases. This sequence originates from a young man in good health. Some clones in this sample may be carry-over from other donors' samples. CDR3 sequence: CASSPDSRGWNQPQHF. In nucleotide form, the sequence is TGTGCCAGCAGTCCAGACTCGCGGGGGTGGAATCAGCCCCAGCATTTT.